These 10 T cell receptor beta chains were sequenced from one sample in a study of immune characteristics of hereditary and idiopathic chronic pancreatitis. Chronic pancreatitis pancreas tissue was obtained from patients undergoing total pancreatectomy with islet autotransplantation (TPIAT). The method was the immunoSEQ multiplex PCR assay. The clones in this table, taken by TCRdb from immuneACCESS, are in-frame only. Not every clone is retained; where verified, under half of the shortfall comes from an unresolved V gene, and the cause of the rest is unknown. In all, the sample holds about 14,000 clones, and roughly 80% of those were seen once. The ten most abundant clones make up 13% to 15% of the sample. The sample comprised pancreas tissue with hereditary chronic pancreatitis. The receptor set was obtained from a human donor with chronic pancreatitis.

The chain carries TRBV7-8 and TRBJ2-3; possible D gene TRBD2, 6 bases. The CDR3 is 14 amino acids. Trimming removed 5 bases from V and 7 bases from J, with 16 bases in between. The germline CDR1 and CDR2 sequences are SGHVS and FQNEAQ. This CDR3 reads CASSHRRGSHTQYF. For the CDR3, the DNA is TGTGCCAGCAGCCACCGCCGGGGGAGCCATACGCAGTATTTT. Filled out from reference TRBV7-8 and TRBJ2-3, the complete variable domain reads GAGVSQSPRYKVAKRGQDVALRCDPISGHVSLFWYQQALGQGPEFLTYFQNEAQLDKSGLPSDRFFAERPEGSVSTLKIQRTQQEDSAVYLCASSHRRGSHTQYFGPGTRLTVL.

This clone was observed a few times. The rearrangement joins TRBV7-9 to TRBJ1-2; TRBD1 might be the D (5 bases). The V gene's germline CDR1 is SEHNR and CDR2 FQNEAQ (reference sequence). V lost 4 bases to trimming and J lost 4 bases, with 10 bases between them. This CDR3 spans 13 amino acids. The CDR3 bases are TGTGCCAGCAGCTGGGGAGGGGCCTATGGCTACACCTTC. Its protein is CASSWGGAYGYTF.

This chain uses TRBV3-1 (or the pseudogene TRBV3-2) with TRBJ1-1; the D is unclear. Germline CDR1 reads LGHDT; CDR2 reads YNNKEL (reference sequence). Trimming stripped 0 bases from V and 10 bases from J, with 15 bases between. CDR3 length: 14 amino acids. The CDR3 protein is CASSQDHLGRGAFF. The CDR3 DNA is TGTGCCAGCAGCCAAGATCACCTAGGTCGCGGAGCTTTCTTT.

J is TRBJ2-5 and V is TRBV27; 14 bases fit TRBD2. This CDR3 is 17 amino acids long. V shed 5 bases, J shed 3 bases, and the junction held 8 bases outside the gene matches. From germline, CDR1 is MNHEY and CDR2 SMNVEV (reference sequence). The CDR3 region is CASSKTTSGRAKETQYF. CDR3 DNA: TGTGCCAGCAGTAAAACGACTAGCGGGAGGGCAAAAGAGACCCAGTACTTC.

By share of the sample, this clone is medium-sized. V and J are TRBV12-3 or TRBV12-4 and TRBJ2-2; D unresolved. With 6 bases removed from V and 7 bases from J, the gap between germline ends came to 12 bases. The CDR3 length is 13 residues. This CDR3 is CASRPQSGGELFF. CDR3 coding DNA: TGTGCCAGCAGGCCTCAATCTGGCGGGGAGCTGTTTTTT.

The genes are TRBV4-2 and TRBJ1-1; the D is unclear. Germline V gene data show CDR1 as LGHNA and CDR2 as YNFKEQ. V was trimmed by 1 base and J by 2 bases, leaving 11 bases between them. The CDR3 consists of 15 residues. CDR3 sequence (DNA): TGTGCCAGCAGCCAAGTTCTTGGGGAAAACACTGAAGCTTTCTTT. Translated, it gives CASSQVLGENTEAFF.

The sample holds a few counts of this clone. This sequence joins TRBV6-6 and TRBJ2-5; tentative D call: TRBD1 (5 bases). Trimming shortened V by 2 bases and J by 0 bases, and 10 bases separated the two germline ends. CDR3 length equals 15 residues. Germline CDR1 is MNHNY and CDR2 is SVGAGI (reference sequence). The DNA for the CDR3 is TGTGCCAGCAGTTACAGGGGCATCTACCAAGAGACCCAGTACTTC. This encodes CASSYRGIYQETQYF.

The V gene is TRBV30, the J gene TRBJ2-3, with TRBD2 matching 10 bases. Losses at the gene ends were 3 bases for V and 6 bases for J; bases not matched to a gene: 6. CDR1 is GTSNPN and CDR2 is SVGIG in the germline V gene (reference sequence). The CDR3 spans 14 residues. The CDR3 is CAWRRLAGADTQYF. In DNA form, the CDR3 reads TGTGCCTGGAGACGGCTAGCGGGAGCCGATACGCAGTATTTT.

The V and J genes are TRBV18 and TRBJ2-7; possibly TRBD1 for D (6 bases). V was cut by 2 bases and J by 0 bases, with 8 bases left in between. This CDR3 spans 14 amino acids. Germline loops: CDR1 KGHSH, CDR2 LQKENI. The CDR3 here is CASSPEGGSYEQYF. The CDR3 DNA reads as TGTGCCAGCTCACCAGAAGGGGGCTCCTACGAGCAGTACTTC.

A few counts support this clone. The chain couples TRBV7-3 to TRBJ2-1; TRBD1 matches at 10 bases. The CDR3 is made up of 15 amino acids. Germline V gene sequence: CDR1 SGHTA, CDR2 FQGTGA. The V segment lost 3 bases and the J segment 2 bases; nucleotides outside the gene matches: 1. This CDR3 reads CASSFDRGPYNEQFF. The CDR3 region has the DNA TGTGCCAGCAGCTTCGACAGGGGGCCCTACAATGAGCAGTTCTTC.